These 10 T cell receptor beta chains share one sample of origin, sequenced in a study of T cells in localized non-small cell lung cancer (TCRdb year 2020). Libraries were prepared through the immunoSEQ multiplex PCR assay. Sourced from immuneACCESS, this table was stored by TCRdb with only in-frame sequences that have V and J called. A share of the clones is absent; for the studies checked, an unresolved V gene accounts for under half, and the remainder has no known explanation. The sample data list 1,500 to 2,000 clones, and about a quarter of these were observed just once. The ten largest make up about 5% of the sample. The material was lung tumor tissue, obtained before any cancer treatment. These receptors all come from a male donor aged 60 or over with stage II lung adenocarcinoma.

This clone has more than one count but fewer than ten. The rearrangement uses TRBV6-1 and TRBJ1-2; 7 nucleotides match TRBD1. The CDR3 loop spans 14 amino acids. V dropped 1 base and J dropped 2; count of bases not matched to a gene: 1. In germline, CDR1 is MNHNS, CDR2 SASEGT. This CDR3 is CASSEGTGNYGYTF. The CDR3 coding sequence is TGTGCCAGCAGTGAAGGGACAGGCAACTATGGCTACACCTTC.

The rearrangement joins TRBV6-8 to TRBJ1-2; D is possibly TRBD1 (5 bases). Germline CDR1 MNHGY, CDR2 SAAAGT. Trimming shortened V by 8 bases and J by 8 bases, and 18 bases separated the two germline ends. This CDR3 is 13 amino acids long. The DNA of the CDR3 is TGTGCCAGCGGACGAAGGTTAGCAGGGGGCTACACCTTC. As protein: CASGRRLAGGYTF.

This clone occurred a few times. This chain links TRBV5-1 with TRBJ2-7; either TRBD1 or TRBD2 may fit D (5 bases each). The V gene lost 2 bases and the J gene lost 4 bases, with 16 bases spanning the gap. Germline-derived CDR1 and CDR2 are SGHRS and YFSETQ. This CDR3 is built from 15 residues. The CDR3 sequence is CASSFGTGTPYEQYF. In nucleotides, the CDR3 is TGCGCCAGCAGCTTCGGGACGGGAACTCCTTACGAGCAGTACTTC.

V is TRBV5-1 and J is TRBJ1-2; 8 bases fit TRBD1. The ends lost 0 bases at V and 8 bases at J; junction bases unmatched: 12. The CDR3 length is 16 residues. The V gene's germline CDR1 is SGHRS and CDR2 YFSETQ. The DNA of the CDR3 is TGCGCCAGCAGCTTGGAAAAGGCTAAGGACAGGGAAGGCTACACCTTC. The encoded protein is CASSLEKAKDREGYTF.

The CDR3 protein is CASSITGDHNSPLHF. The CDR3 nucleotides read TGTGCCAGTAGTATAACAGGGGATCACAATTCACCCCTCCACTTT. This chain connects TRBV19 to TRBJ1-6, with TRBD1 matching over 7 bases. The germline CDR1 and CDR2 sequences are LNHDA and SQIVND (reference sequence). The CDR3 sequence is 15 residues long. V gave up 2 bases and J gave up 7 bases; unmatched junction bases: 5.

This clone was detected a few times. The J gene is TRBJ1-1, the V gene TRBV15, with a weak D call TRBD1 (5 bases). Trimming shortened V by 4 bases and J by 5 bases, and 14 bases separated the two germline ends. CDR3 length equals 14 residues. The germline gives CDR1 LNHNV, CDR2 YYDKDF (reference sequence). CDR3: CATSKGQGGTEAFF. In DNA, the CDR3 is TGTGCCACCAGCAAGGGGCAGGGCGGGACTGAAGCTTTCTTT.

This clone was observed a few times. The CDR3 DNA follows: TGTGCCAGTAGTATAGCACATCAAGAGACCCAGTACTTC. Translating it yields CASSIAHQETQYF. This chain joins TRBV19 and TRBJ2-5; no clear D. Germline CDR1 and CDR2: LNHDA and SQIVND (reference sequence). The CDR3 extends over 13 amino acids. The V and J ends lost 1 base and 2 bases respectively, with 5 bases between them.

The chain employs TRBV11-3 and TRBJ2-7, with TRBD1 matching 8 bases. Germline lookup yields CDR1 SGHNT and CDR2 YENEEA. V gave up 5 bases and J gave up 4 bases; unmatched junction bases: 10. This CDR3 is 15 amino acids long. CDR3 DNA sequence: TGTGCCAGCAGCCCGGAGGACAGGGAGTTTTACGAGCAGTACTTC. Protein product: CASSPEDREFYEQYF.

V and J are TRBV29-1 and TRBJ2-5; D is unresolved. Germline V CDR1 and CDR2: SQVTM, ANQGSEA. CDR3 size: 14 residues. Trimming shortened V by 7 bases and J by 5 bases, and 20 bases separated the two germline ends. CDR3 nucleotides: TGCAGCGGGGTTGGGGATCTCCTACAGGAGACCCAGTACTTC. Amino acid sequence: CSGVGDLLQETQYF.

This clone was picked up a small number of times. The rearrangement links TRBV9 to TRBJ1-6; perhaps TRBD1 as D (6 bases). The V end lost 5 bases, the J end lost 11 bases, and 17 bases lay between the germline ends. Germline V lookup: CDR1 SGDLS, CDR2 YYNGEE. The length of the CDR3 is 14 residues. The CDR3 region is CASSEDRPLAPLHF. DNA for the CDR3: TGTGCCAGCAGTGAAGACAGGCCCTTGGCACCCCTCCACTTT.